This T cell receptor beta chain was retrieved from a study of PD-L1 blockade in urothelial cancer. Across the study: At some point between 2013 and 2015 therapy began: atezolizumab 1,200 mg intravenously every 3 weeks. As for prior chemotherapy regimens, patients had received 0 to 3.

Generated by immunoSEQ multiplex PCR, the TCRdb table keeps only in-frame clones and is missing some. The repertoire holds roughly 56,000 clones, with around 80% as singletons. This CDR3 region has 14 residues. The clonotype comes from an older man with urothelial cancer. V gene TRBV21-1 combines with J gene TRBJ1-1; the table names TRBD1, a call not compared with the DNA. TRBV21-1 has pseudogene status. Sample: PBMCs, taken around atezolizumab (anti-PD-L1) treatment. CDR3 DNA sequence: TGTGCCAGCAGAGGACAGGGGGCGTACACTGAAGCTTTCTTT. Translating it yields CASRGQGAYTEAFF.